This TCR beta chain originates from a study of blood T cell repertoires in COVID-19. Assay used: immunoSEQ multiplex PCR; TCRdb lists only in-frame clones, some missing. The table includes approximately 150,000 clones, about 86% detected once. The sample was peripheral blood. The source is a man aged 65 to 85 with acute or convalescent COVID-19.

The CDR3 here is CASSEGMNRWRERAKNIQYF. CDR3 DNA sequence: TGTGCCAGCAGTGAAGGAATGAACCGATGGAGGGAGCGAGCCAAAAACATTCAGTACTTC. V gene TRBV6-1 combines with J gene TRBJ2-4; tentative D call: TRBD2 (6 bases). The germline V gene has CDR1 MNHNS and CDR2 SASEGT. V gave up 1 base and J gave up 0 bases, with 22 bases separating them. The CDR3 sequence is 20 residues long.